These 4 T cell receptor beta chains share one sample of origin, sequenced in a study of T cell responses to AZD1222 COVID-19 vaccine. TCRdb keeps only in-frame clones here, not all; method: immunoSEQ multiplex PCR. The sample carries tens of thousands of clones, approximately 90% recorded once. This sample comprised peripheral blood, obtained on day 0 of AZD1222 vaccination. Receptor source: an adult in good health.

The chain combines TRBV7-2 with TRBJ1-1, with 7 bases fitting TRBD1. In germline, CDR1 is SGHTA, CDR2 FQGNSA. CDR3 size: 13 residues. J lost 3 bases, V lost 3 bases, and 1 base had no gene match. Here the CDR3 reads CASSFDRDTEAFF. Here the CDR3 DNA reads TGTGCCAGCAGCTTCGACAGGGACACTGAAGCTTTCTTT.

The CDR3 nucleotides read TGTGCCAGCAGTGAGGTTAAGGAAAACATTCAGTACTTC. Protein: CASSEVKENIQYF. The chain is built from TRBV6-1 and TRBJ2-4; unclear D gene. Germline assignment: CDR1 MNHNS and CDR2 SASEGT. The V end was cut by 3 bases, the J end by 5 bases, with 8 bases between. The CDR3 sequence is 13 residues long.

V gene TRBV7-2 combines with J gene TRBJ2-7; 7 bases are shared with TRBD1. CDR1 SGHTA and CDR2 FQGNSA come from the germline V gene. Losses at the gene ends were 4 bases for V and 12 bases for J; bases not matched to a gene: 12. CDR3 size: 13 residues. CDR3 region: CASSSGQYSWWYF. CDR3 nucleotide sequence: TGTGCCAGCAGCTCGGGACAGTATTCCTGGTGGTACTTC.

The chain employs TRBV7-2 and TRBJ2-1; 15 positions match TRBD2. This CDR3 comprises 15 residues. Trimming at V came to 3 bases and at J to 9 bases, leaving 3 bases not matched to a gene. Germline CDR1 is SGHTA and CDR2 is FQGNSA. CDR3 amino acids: CASSFGLAGGREQFF. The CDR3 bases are TGTGCCAGCAGCTTCGGACTAGCGGGGGGGCGTGAGCAGTTCTTC.